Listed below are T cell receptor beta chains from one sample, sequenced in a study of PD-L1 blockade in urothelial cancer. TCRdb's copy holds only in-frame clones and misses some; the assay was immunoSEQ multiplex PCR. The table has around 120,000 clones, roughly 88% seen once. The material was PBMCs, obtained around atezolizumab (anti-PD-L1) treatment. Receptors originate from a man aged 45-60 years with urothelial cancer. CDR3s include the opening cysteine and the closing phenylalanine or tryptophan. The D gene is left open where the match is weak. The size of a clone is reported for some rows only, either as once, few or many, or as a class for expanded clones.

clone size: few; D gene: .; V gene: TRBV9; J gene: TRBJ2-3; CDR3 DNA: TGTGCCAGCAGCCGCCTTATGAGTAACGGGAGAGATACGCAGTATTTT; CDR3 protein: CASSRLMSNGRDTQYF
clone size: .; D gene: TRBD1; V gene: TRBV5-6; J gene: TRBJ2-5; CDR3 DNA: TGTGCCAGCAGCAGGGGACAGCAAGAGACCCAGTACTTC; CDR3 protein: CASSRGQQETQYF
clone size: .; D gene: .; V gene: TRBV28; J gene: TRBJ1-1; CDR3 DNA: TGTGCCAGCAGTGCTTGGGGGCGCTATTTGAACACTGAAGCTTTCTTT; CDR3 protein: CASSAWGRYLNTEAFF
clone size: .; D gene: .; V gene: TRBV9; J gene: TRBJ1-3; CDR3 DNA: TGTGCCAGCAGCGGGTTCGCAGGCTCTGGAAACACCATATATTTT; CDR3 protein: CASSGFAGSGNTIYF
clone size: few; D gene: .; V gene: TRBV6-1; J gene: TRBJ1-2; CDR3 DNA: TGTGCCAGCGGTATATCCCCTACAGGGTGGAATGGCTACACCTTC; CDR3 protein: CASGISPTGWNGYTF
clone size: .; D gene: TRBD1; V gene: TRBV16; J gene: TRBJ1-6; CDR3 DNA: TGTGCCAGCAGCCAACAGACAGGGCCTAATTCACCCCTCCACTTT; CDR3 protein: CASSQQTGPNSPLHF
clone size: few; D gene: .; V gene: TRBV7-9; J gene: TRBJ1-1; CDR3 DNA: TGTGCCAGCAGCCAGTCGCTGGTTATGAACACTGAAGCTTTCTTT; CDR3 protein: CASSQSLVMNTEAFF
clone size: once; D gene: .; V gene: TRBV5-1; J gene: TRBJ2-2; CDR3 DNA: TGCGCCAGCAGCCTGGGGACGGTCCAGGGCCTCGGGGAGCTGTTTTTT; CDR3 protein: CASSLGTVQGLGELFF
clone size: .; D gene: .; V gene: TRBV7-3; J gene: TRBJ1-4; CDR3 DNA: TGTGCCAGCAGCTCAACACCGCGGGACGGAACGCCAACTAATGAAAAACTGTTTTTT; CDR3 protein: CASSSTPRDGTPTNEKLFF
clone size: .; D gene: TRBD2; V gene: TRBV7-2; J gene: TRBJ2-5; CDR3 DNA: TGTGCCAGCAGCTTAGAACTAGCGGGAGAAGAGACCCAGTACTTC; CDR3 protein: CASSLELAGEETQYF
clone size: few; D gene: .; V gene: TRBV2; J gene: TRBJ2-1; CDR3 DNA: TGTGCCTCCCGAACGACTAGTTCATCTGAGCAGTTCTTC; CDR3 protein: CASRTTSSSEQFF
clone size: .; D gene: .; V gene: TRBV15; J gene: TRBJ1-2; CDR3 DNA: TGTGCCACCAGCAGAGTCGGGAAGCGGTATGGCTACACCTTC; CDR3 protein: CATSRVGKRYGYTF
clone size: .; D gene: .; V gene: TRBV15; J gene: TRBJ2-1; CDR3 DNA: TGTGCCACCAGCAGAGGGGGACTGTCATACAATGAGCAGTTCTTC; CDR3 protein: CATSRGGLSYNEQFF
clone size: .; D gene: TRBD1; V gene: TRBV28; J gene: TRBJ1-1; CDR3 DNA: TGTGCCAGCAGTTTATCCCACAGGGGACTGGCTGAAGCTTTCTTT; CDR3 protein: CASSLSHRGLAEAFF
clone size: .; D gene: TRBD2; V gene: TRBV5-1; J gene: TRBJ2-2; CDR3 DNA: TGCGCCAGCAGCTTGGGACTAGCGGGAGCGAACACCGGGGAGCTGTTTTTT; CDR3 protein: CASSLGLAGANTGELFF
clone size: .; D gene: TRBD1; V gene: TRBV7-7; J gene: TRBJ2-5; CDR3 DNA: TGTGCTAGCAGCTGGGGGACAGGGGGCCGGGAGACCCAGTACTTC; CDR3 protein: CASSWGTGGRETQYF
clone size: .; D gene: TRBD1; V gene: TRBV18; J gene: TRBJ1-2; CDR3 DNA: TGTGCCAGCTCACGACGGGACAGGGAGCACTATGGCTACACCTTC; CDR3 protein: CASSRRDREHYGYTF
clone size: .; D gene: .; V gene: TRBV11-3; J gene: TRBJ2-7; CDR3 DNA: TGTGCCAGCAGCTTATCCGAGTCCTACGAGCAGTACTTC; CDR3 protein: CASSLSESYEQYF
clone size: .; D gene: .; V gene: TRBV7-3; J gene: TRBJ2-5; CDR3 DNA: TGTGCCAGCAGCTTAGTCGGGGGTGAGACCCAGTACTTC; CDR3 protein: CASSLVGGETQYF
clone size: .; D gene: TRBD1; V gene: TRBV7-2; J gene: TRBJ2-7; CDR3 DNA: TGTGCCAGCGCCCGGGACAGATACTACGAGCAGTACTTC; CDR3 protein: CASARDRYYEQYF
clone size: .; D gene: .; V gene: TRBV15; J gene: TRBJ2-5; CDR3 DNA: TGTGCCACCAGCAGGGCCGGGTCGCGAACGGGAGAGACCCAGTACTTC; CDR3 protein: CATSRAGSRTGETQYF
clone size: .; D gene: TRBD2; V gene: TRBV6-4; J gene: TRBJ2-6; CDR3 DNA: TGTGCCAGCAGCCGGACTAGCGGGACCAGCTCTGGGGCCAACGTCCTGACTTTC; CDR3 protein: CASSRTSGTSSGANVLTF
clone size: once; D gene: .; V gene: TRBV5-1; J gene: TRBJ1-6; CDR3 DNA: TGCGCCAGCAGCTTGGAAGGACACCGTAATTCACCCCTCCACTTT; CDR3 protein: CASSLEGHRNSPLHF
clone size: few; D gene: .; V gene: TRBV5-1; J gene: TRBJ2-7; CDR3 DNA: TGCGCCAGCAGACTTAACTACGAGCAGTACTTC; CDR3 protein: CASRLNYEQYF
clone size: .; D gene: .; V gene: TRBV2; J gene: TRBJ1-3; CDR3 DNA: TGTGCCAGCAGGGGACATCATGGAAACACCATATATTTT; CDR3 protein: CASRGHHGNTIYF
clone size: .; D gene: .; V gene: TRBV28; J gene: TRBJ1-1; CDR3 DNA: TGTGCCAGCAGTTACGAGCGCCTCGGTGTCAGTGAAGCTTTCTTT; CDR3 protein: CASSYERLGVSEAFF
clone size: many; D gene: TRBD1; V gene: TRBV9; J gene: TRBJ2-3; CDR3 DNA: TGTGCCAGCAGCGAAAGGGGGCTGGATACGCAGTATTTT; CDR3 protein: CASSERGLDTQYF
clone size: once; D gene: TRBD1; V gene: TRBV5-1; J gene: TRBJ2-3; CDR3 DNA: TGCGCCAGCAGCTTTTCCGGGACAGGGGGGAGTGCGCAGTATTTT; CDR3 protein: CASSFSGTGGSAQYF
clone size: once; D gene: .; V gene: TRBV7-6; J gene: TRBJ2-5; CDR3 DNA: TGTGCCAGCACTCCTATGATTGAAGGGGTAAAGACCCAGTACTTC; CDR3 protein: CASTPMIEGVKTQYF
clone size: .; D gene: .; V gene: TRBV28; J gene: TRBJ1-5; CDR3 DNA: TGTGCCAGCAGTTTATGGCTTGGGGGGGTCCTCAATCAGCCCCAGCATTTT; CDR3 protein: CASSLWLGGVLNQPQHF
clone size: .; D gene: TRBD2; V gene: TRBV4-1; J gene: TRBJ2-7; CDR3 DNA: TGCGCCAGCAGCCAAGCGGGAGGGATCTACGAGCAGTACTTC; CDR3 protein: CASSQAGGIYEQYF
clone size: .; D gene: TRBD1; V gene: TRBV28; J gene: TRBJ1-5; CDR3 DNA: TGTGCCAGCAGTTTCTGGACAGGACAGAATAGCAATCAGCCCCAGCATTTT; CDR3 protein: CASSFWTGQNSNQPQHF
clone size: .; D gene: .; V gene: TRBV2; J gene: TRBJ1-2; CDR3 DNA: TGTGCCAGCAGTGAATCGAGACTCCCGAACTATGGCTACACCTTC; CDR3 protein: CASSESRLPNYGYTF
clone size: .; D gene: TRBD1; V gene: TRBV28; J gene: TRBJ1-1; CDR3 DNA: TGTGCCAGCAGTCCCGGGACAGGGACCACTGAAGCTTTCTTT; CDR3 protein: CASSPGTGTTEAFF
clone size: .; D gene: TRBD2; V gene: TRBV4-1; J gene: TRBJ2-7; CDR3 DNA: TGCGCCAGCAGCCCCGCTGGGACTAGCGGGAGCGAGCAGTACTTC; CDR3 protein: CASSPAGTSGSEQYF
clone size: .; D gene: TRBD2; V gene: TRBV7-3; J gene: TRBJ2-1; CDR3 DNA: TGTGCCAGCAGCGCACTAGCGGGAGGGTGGAATGAGCAGTTCTTC; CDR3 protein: CASSALAGGWNEQFF
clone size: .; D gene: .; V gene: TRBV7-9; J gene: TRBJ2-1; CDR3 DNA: TGTGCCAGCAGCCGAATCACAGGGATACGGAATGAGCAGTTCTTC; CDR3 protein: CASSRITGIRNEQFF
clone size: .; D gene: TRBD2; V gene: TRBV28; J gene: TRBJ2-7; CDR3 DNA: TGTGCCAGCGCTAGCGGGATCCCACGAGAGCAGTACTTC; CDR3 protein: CASASGIPREQYF
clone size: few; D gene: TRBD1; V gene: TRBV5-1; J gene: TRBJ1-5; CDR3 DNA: TGCGCCAGCAGCGAAGGGACAGGGAGTCAGCCCCAGCATTTT; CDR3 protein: CASSEGTGSQPQHF
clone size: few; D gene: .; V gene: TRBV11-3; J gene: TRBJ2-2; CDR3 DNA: TGTGCCAGCAGCTTCGGGAACACCGGGGAGCTGTTTTTT; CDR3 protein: CASSFGNTGELFF
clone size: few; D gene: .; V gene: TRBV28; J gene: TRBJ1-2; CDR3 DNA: TGTGCCAGCAGTTTATTGGTCCCTAAGAACTATGGCTACACCTTC; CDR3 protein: CASSLLVPKNYGYTF
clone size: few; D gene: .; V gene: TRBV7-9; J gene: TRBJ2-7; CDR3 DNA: TGTGCCAGCACCCCGGGCCGGGTGGGGCTCCGGAACTACGAGCAGTACTTC; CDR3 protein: CASTPGRVGLRNYEQYF
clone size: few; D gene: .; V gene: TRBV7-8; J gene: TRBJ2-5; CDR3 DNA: TGTGCCAGCAGCTTGGGGAGGACAGAGACCCAGTACTTC; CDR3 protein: CASSLGRTETQYF
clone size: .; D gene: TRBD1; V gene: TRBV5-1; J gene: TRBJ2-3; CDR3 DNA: TGCGCCAGCAGCCAAACAACAGGGGACACAGATACGCAGTATTTT; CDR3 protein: CASSQTTGDTDTQYF
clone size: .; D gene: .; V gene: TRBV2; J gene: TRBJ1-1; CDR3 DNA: TGTGCCAGCAGTGCGAGGGGGATCAGGGACACTGAAGCTTTCTTT; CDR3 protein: CASSARGIRDTEAFF
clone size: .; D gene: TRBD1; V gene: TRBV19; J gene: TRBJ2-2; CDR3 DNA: TGTGCCAGTAGTTATTCCGGGACAGTGAGATCCGGGGAGCTGTTTTTT; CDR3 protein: CASSYSGTVRSGELFF
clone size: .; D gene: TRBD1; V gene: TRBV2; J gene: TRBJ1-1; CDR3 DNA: TGTGCCAGCAGTGGGCAGGGGGGCACTGAAGCTTTCTTT; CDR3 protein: CASSGQGGTEAFF
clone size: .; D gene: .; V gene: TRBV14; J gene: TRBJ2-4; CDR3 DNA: TGTGCCAGCAGCCGAGCTAGCGCAACCGGAAACATTCAGTACTTC; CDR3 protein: CASSRASATGNIQYF
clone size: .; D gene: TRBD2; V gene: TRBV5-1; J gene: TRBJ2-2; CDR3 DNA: TGCGCCAGCAGCTTCGGGGGGGGAAACACCGGGGAGCTGTTTTTT; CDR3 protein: CASSFGGGNTGELFF
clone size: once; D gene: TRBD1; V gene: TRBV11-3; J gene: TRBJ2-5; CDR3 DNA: TGTGCCAGCAGTCAATCGGGACAGAACCAAGAGACCCAGTACTTC; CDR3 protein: CASSQSGQNQETQYF
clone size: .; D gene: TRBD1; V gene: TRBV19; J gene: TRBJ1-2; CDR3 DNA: TGTGCCAGTACCCCAAGGGGGCCGACAGGGCGAATCCCTAATAACTATGGCTACACCTTC; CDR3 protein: CASTPRGPTGRIPNNYGYTF